This paragraph reports one T cell receptor (delta chain). J gave up 3 bases and V 2 bases, and 32 bases lay outside the gene matches. This CDR3 has 22 residues. CDR1 is TVYSNPD and CDR2 is GDNSRS in the germline V gene (reference sequence). This entry comes from a study of gamma-delta T cells after stem cell transplantation. TCRdb used CATT to re-call clones from the RT-PCR reads. Here the sample spans 11,000 to 15,000 delta-chain clones, roughly 34% being singletons. This sequence originates from a human donor. It is not recorded whose cells these are; they may come from a transplant donor. V and J are TRDV3 and TRDJ1; 8 bases line up with TRDD3. The sample consisted of gamma-delta T cells. The CDR3 DNA follows: TGTGCCTTTGGGGCCTTCTCTTTGTACTACTGTACTGGGGGCTCTTCCTCCGATAAACTCATCTTT. The encoded protein is CAFGAFSLYYCTGGSSSDKLIF.